Following are 13 T cell receptor beta chains from one sample sequenced in a study of blood T cells in healthy people across ages. Through a sample-barcoded 5' primer and a J-beta primer mix, a second PCR was run for about 6 to 11 cycles. TCRdb re-analysed the 5' RACE reads in MiXCR, keeping a single row per CDR3 protein. The sample has more than 700,000 distinct CDR3 sequences; approximately 55% are singletons. Sequenced material: blood. The receptors here all came from a man at least 80 years old in good health.

The V call is TRBV6-5, the J call TRBJ2-1, with D possibly being TRBD1 or TRBD2 (6 bases each). The length of the CDR3 is 15 residues. Trimming took off 2 bases at V and 6 bases at J, with 14 bases between the two ends. Germline values: CDR1 MNHEY, CDR2 SVGAGI. The CDR3 loop is CASSYGGKGGNEQFF. The CDR3, as DNA: TGTGCCAGCAGTTACGGGGGGAAAGGGGGCAATGAGCAGTTCTTC.

The chain recombines TRBV5-6 with TRBJ2-1; 7 nucleotides match TRBD2. The V and J ends lost 1 base and 7 bases, in that order; junction bases with no gene match: 8. The germline V gene has CDR1 SGHDT and CDR2 YYEEEE. The CDR3 is 15 residues long. The CDR3: CASSLSGGTRNEQFF. The CDR3 DNA follows: TGTGCCAGCAGCTTGTCGGGGGGAACTAGGAATGAGCAGTTCTTC. The full variable domain, rest sourced from reference TRBV5-6 and TRBJ2-1, is DAGVTQSPTHLIKTRGQQVTLRCSPKSGHDTVSWYQQALGQGPQFIFQYYEEEERQRGNFPDRFSGHQFPNYSSELNVNALLLGDSALYLCASSLSGGTRNEQFFGPGTRLTVL.

This chain joins TRBV5-1 and TRBJ1-1, with D tentatively TRBD1 (5 bases). Trimming removed 0 bases at V and 4 bases at J, with 10 bases between. This CDR3 contains 14 residues. CDR1 and CDR2 (germline): SGHRS, YFSETQ. The DNA of the CDR3 is TGCGCCAGCAGCTTGGGACAGAGTTTCACTGAAGCTTTCTTT. It is translated as CASSLGQSFTEAFF.

V usage is TRBV25-1 and J usage is TRBJ2-5; TRBD2 is a possible D gene (6 bases). The CDR3 length is 18 residues. Trimming took off 3 bases at V and 5 bases at J, with 25 bases between the two ends. Germline values: CDR1 MGHDK, CDR2 SYGVNS. DNA for the CDR3: TGTGCCAGCAGTGACCAGATAGGGCTTGCGGAGAGCGGGGAGACCCAGTACTTC. Translated: CASSDQIGLAESGETQYF.

The V gene is TRBV7-9, the J gene TRBJ2-3; TRBD2 agrees at 12 bases. Germline assignment: CDR1 SEHNR and CDR2 FQNEAQ (reference sequence). The CDR3 runs 16 residues. V lost 5 bases to trimming and J lost 4 bases; unmatched junction nucleotides: 7. The CDR3 region has the DNA TGTGCCAGCAGCCCGAGGACTAGCGGGATGTCAGATACGCAGTATTTT. Translating it yields CASSPRTSGMSDTQYF.

This clonotype was detected many times. The chain combines TRBV13 with TRBJ2-5, with D unresolved. This CDR3 region has 15 residues. Germline V gene data show CDR1 as PRHDT and CDR2 as FYEKMQ (reference sequence). V shed 3 bases and J shed 4 bases, with 15 bases lying between them. Here the CDR3 reads CASSFGSRVGETQYF. In DNA form, the CDR3 reads TGTGCCAGCAGCTTTGGGTCAAGGGTAGGAGAGACCCAGTACTTC. Full variable domain (remainder filled in from reference TRBV13 and TRBJ2-5): AAGVIQSPRHLIKEKRETATLKCYPIPRHDTVYWYQQGPGQDPQFLISFYEKMQSDKGSIPDRFSAQQFSDYHSELNMSSLELGDSALYFCASSFGSRVGETQYFGPGTRLLVL.

The table lists this clonotype with many counts. V and J are TRBV20-1 and TRBJ2-7, with 12 bases matching TRBD2. V shed 4 bases, J shed 3 bases, and the junction held 13 bases outside the gene matches. The CDR3 has 17 amino acids. Germline lookup yields CDR1 DFQATT and CDR2 SNEGSKA (reference sequence). The CDR3 coding sequence is TGCAGTGCTATACTGACTAGCGGGAGTATATCCGGCTACGAGCAGTACTTC. Translated: CSAILTSGSISGYEQYF.

This chain links TRBV7-9 with TRBJ1-2; D might be TRBD1 (5 bases). The V and J ends lost 5 bases and 2 bases respectively, with 18 bases between them. This CDR3 has 16 residues. Germline V CDR1 and CDR2: SEHNR, FQNEAQ (reference sequence). The CDR3 DNA reads TGTGCCAGCAGCCCCAGTTTTACAGGCTCGAACTATGGCTACACCTTC. It translates to CASSPSFTGSNYGYTF.

The V call is TRBV14, the J call TRBJ2-2; 8 bases are a match to TRBD2. The germline V gene has CDR1 SGHDN and CDR2 FVKESK. The CDR3 length is 15 residues. The ends lost 2 bases at V and 7 bases at J; junction bases unmatched: 6. In DNA form, the CDR3 reads TGTGCCAGCAGCCAAACTAGCGGCCTCTTCGGGGAGCTGTTTTTT. Translation: CASSQTSGLFGELFF.

This clonotype has a handful of counts. The chain joins TRBV7-2 to TRBJ2-7, with 7 bases aligning to TRBD2. CDR1 SGHTA and CDR2 FQGNSA come from the germline V gene. V dropped 3 bases and J dropped 4; count of bases not matched to a gene: 6. The CDR3 sequence is 14 residues long. The chain's CDR3 is CASSLDTSEYEQYF. The CDR3 coding sequence is TGTGCCAGCAGCTTGGACACTAGCGAGTACGAGCAGTACTTC.

This clonotype was observed a handful of times. V is TRBV4-2 and J is TRBJ2-7; 9 bases align to TRBD1. Germline CDR1 reads LGHNA; CDR2 reads YNFKEQ. This CDR3 is 17 amino acids long. With 0 bases clipped from V and 3 bases from J, the junction kept 9 bases outside the gene matches. In DNA, the CDR3 is TGTGCCAGCAGCCAAGATCTAGCCGGACAGGGGAGCTACGAGCAGTACTTC. It yields the protein CASSQDLAGQGSYEQYF.

The chain is built from TRBV29-1 and TRBJ1-5; D is uncertain. The germline V and J ends were trimmed by 6 bases and 1 base, with 10 bases remaining between them. The CDR3 covers 13 residues. Germline values: CDR1 SQVTM, CDR2 ANQGSEA. The CDR3, as DNA: TGCAGCGTCGCGCAGTCCAGCAATCAGCCCCAGCATTTT. As protein: CSVAQSSNQPQHF.

There are a few counts of this clonotype. The chain combines TRBV12-3 or TRBV12-4 with TRBJ1-6; maybe TRBD1 (5 bases). With 3 bases removed from V and 7 bases from J, the gap between germline ends came to 10 bases. The CDR3 has 14 amino acids. The CDR3 DNA is TGTGCCAGCAGTTTCGGGGGAGGGAATTCACCCCTCCACTTT. It is translated as CASSFGGGNSPLHF.